This entry features one T cell receptor beta chain sequence. This record comes from a study of PD-1 blockade in mismatch repair-deficient tumors. The V and J ends lost 7 bases and 5 bases, in that order; junction bases with no gene match: 16. Germline V lookup: CDR1 LNHDA, CDR2 SQIVND (reference sequence). The CDR3 spans 17 residues. Assay: immunoSEQ multiplex PCR; the TCRdb copy retains only in-frame clones and omits some. Here the sample spans more than 50,000 clones, 88% being singletons. The sequence was collected from an adult with mismatch repair-deficient cancer. The sequencing here drew on peripheral blood, taken 52 weeks after starting pembrolizumab. V and J are TRBV19 and TRBJ2-1, with TRBD2 matching 8 bases. CDR3 coding DNA: TGTGCCAGTAAGGGGCTAGCGGGCCTCCGGTGGGACAATGAGCAGTTCTTC. It specifies CASKGLAGLRWDNEQFF.